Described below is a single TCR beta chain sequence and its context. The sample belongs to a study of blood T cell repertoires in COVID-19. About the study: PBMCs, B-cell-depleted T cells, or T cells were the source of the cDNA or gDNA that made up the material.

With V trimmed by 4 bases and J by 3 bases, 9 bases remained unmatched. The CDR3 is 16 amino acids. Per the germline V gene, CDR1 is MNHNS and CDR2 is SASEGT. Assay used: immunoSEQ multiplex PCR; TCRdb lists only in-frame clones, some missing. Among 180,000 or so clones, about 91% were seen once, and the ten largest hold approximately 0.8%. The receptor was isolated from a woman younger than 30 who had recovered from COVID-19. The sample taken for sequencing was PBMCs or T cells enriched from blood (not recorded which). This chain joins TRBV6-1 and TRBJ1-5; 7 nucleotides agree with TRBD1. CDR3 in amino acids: CASSGTTGWNNQPQHF. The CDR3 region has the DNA TGTGCCAGCAGTGGGACGACAGGGTGGAACAATCAGCCCCAGCATTTT.